Here is one TCR beta chain with its context. The antigen is undetermined. The data were obtained in a study of T cell responses to AZD1222 COVID-19 vaccine. Findings of the study overall: The donor group comprised mostly white British people and more females; the analysis possibly underestimated clonal diversity. Only a handful of AZD1222 recipients, more than 5 in all, had baseline seropositivity. At 160-218 and 743-854, vaccine-associated CD4 TCRs were dominant, and they spanned spike. Spike-specific TCR breadth and depth grew following two AZD1222 doses.

The germline V gene encodes CDR1 MRHNA and CDR2 SNTAGT. V was clipped by 5 bases and J by 5 bases, with 11 bases between them. The CDR3 length is 13 residues. Repertoires were generated with immunoSEQ multiplex PCR, while TCRdb's copy carries only in-frame clones and drops some. The sample lists tens of thousands of clones; approximately 86% were seen once. The sequence derives from an adult in good health. The sample here was peripheral blood, taken on day 0 of AZD1222 vaccination. The gene calls are TRBV6-4 and TRBJ2-3; D not certain. This chain's CDR3 is CASSQTFGDTQYF. Written as DNA, the CDR3 is TGTGCCAGCAGTCAGACTTTCGGAGATACGCAGTATTTT.